These T cell receptor beta chains were read from a single sample in a study of T cell clones after liver transplantation. This table comes from immunoSEQ multiplex PCR, and its TCRdb copy is limited to in-frame clones, with some not included. The table shows 75,000 to 85,000 clones, with approximately 87% occurring only once. Sample: CD4+ T cells from blood, taken at the 22-month timepoint. Every receptor here comes from a human patient who received a liver transplant. Part of the T cell pool may stem from the graft donor. Each CDR3 is given with its conserved first and last residue. D genes are given only for firm matches. The size of a clone is reported for some rows only, either as once, few or many, or as a class for expanded clones.

d_gene	j_gene	v_gene	abundance	CDR3nt	CDR3aa
-	TRBJ1-1	TRBV28	-	TGTGCCAGCAGACACATGAAGGGGGAAACTGAAGCTTTCTTT	CASRHMKGETEAFF
-	TRBJ1-2	TRBV7-9	-	TGTGCCAGCGGTCAAGAGAACTATGGCTACACCTTC	CASGQENYGYTF
-	TRBJ2-7	TRBV28	-	TGTGCCAGTAACGGGAACTCCTACGAGCAGTACTTC	CASNGNSYEQYF
-	TRBJ1-1	TRBV5-1	-	TGCGCCAGCAGCTTCGGACTTAGCGGAGGTGAAGCTTTCTTT	CASSFGLSGGEAFF
-	TRBJ2-3	TRBV6-5	-	TGTGCCAGCAGCCGCACTACCTTCGGGGCTACGCAGTATTTT	CASSRTTFGATQYF
-	TRBJ1-2	TRBV19	once	TGTGCCAGTAGTATAGGACTTAACTATGGCTACACCTTC	CASSIGLNYGYTF
-	TRBJ2-7	TRBV5-8	-	TGTGCCAGCAGTCTATGGGGGAGAACCTACGAGCAGTACTTC	CASSLWGRTYEQYF
-	TRBJ2-5	TRBV4-3	-	TGCGCCAGCAGCCAGGCTCTGGGGGAGACCCAGTACTTC	CASSQALGETQYF
-	TRBJ1-5	TRBV5-1	-	TGCGCCAGCAGCTTGGCCGGCAGCGAGAACCAGCCCCAGCATTTT	CASSLAGSENQPQHF
TRBD2	TRBJ2-7	TRBV7-9	-	TGTGCCAGCAGCAACAGCGGGAGGGCCCTGGGGGAGCAGTACTTC	CASSNSGRALGEQYF
TRBD1	TRBJ1-1	TRBV29-1	-	TGCAGCGTCCCAAGACAGGGGATCGGTACTGAAGCTTTCTTT	CSVPRQGIGTEAFF
TRBD2	TRBJ2-3	TRBV6-1	-	TGTGCCAGCAGTGAAGATGCTAGCGGGAGGGCCCGCCCAGATACGCAGTATTTT	CASSEDASGRARPDTQYF
-	TRBJ1-3	TRBV18	-	TGTGCCAGCTCACCAATACCTCGAGGAGGGGAAGGAAACACCATATATTTT	CASSPIPRGGEGNTIYF
-	TRBJ2-3	TRBV6-5	-	TGTGCCAGCAGTTACGCACACCCAAGAGGTGGTGATACGCAGTATTTT	CASSYAHPRGGDTQYF
-	TRBJ2-1	TRBV6-5	once	TGTGCCAGCACGAGTGGGAATGAGCAGTTCTTC	CASTSGNEQFF
-	TRBJ1-5	TRBV19	-	TGTGCCAGTAGTATAAGCGCAGCTAATCAGCCCCAGCATTTT	CASSISAANQPQHF
TRBD2	TRBJ2-1	TRBV5-4	-	TGTGCCAGCACCCAGCGGGAGGGGGCCTACAATGAGCAGTTCTTC	CASTQREGAYNEQFF
TRBD1	TRBJ1-2	TRBV2	-	TGTGCCAGCAGCTTACAGGGGGCGCATGGCTACACCTTC	CASSLQGAHGYTF
-	TRBJ2-7	TRBV5-1	-	TGCGCCAGCAGCTTGTTGGGGAGTTCCTACGAGCAGTACTTC	CASSLLGSSYEQYF
-	TRBJ2-3	TRBV19	-	TGTGCCAGTAGTACACAGGAATCCACAGATACGCAGTATTTT	CASSTQESTDTQYF
-	TRBJ2-7	TRBV16	-	TGTGCCAGCAGCCCAGGGCTCTGGAACGAGCAGTACTTC	CASSPGLWNEQYF
-	TRBJ2-5	TRBV10-3	-	TGTGCCATCAGTGAGTCGCCGGAAGAGACCCAGTACTTC	CAISESPEETQYF
-	TRBJ2-2	TRBV4-1	-	TGCGCCAGCAGCCAAGATACGGCTAGCCCACAGAACACCGGGGAGCTGTTTTTT	CASSQDTASPQNTGELFF
-	TRBJ2-7	TRBV27	-	TGTGCCAGCAGTTTAAGGGGGGGCCCCTACGAGCAGTACTTC	CASSLRGGPYEQYF
-	TRBJ1-1	TRBV7-3	-	TGTGCCAGCAGCTTAACGACAGGTACTGAAGCTTTCTTT	CASSLTTGTEAFF
TRBD1	TRBJ2-7	TRBV4-3	-	TGCGCCAGCAGCCAGGGACCGGGACAGGGTGCCGAGCAGTACTTC	CASSQGPGQGAEQYF
-	TRBJ2-7	TRBV18	few	TGTGCCAGCTCACTGAACAAACTCGATGAGCAGTACTTC	CASSLNKLDEQYF
TRBD2	TRBJ2-1	TRBV2	-	TGTGCCAGCAGTGAAGCGCTTTCCGCGGCAAGCGGGGGGGCCTTGAATGAGCAGTTCTTC	CASSEALSAASGGALNEQFF
-	TRBJ1-1	TRBV30	-	TGTGCCTGGAGCCTTGGTATCGGGACTGAAGCTTTCTTT	CAWSLGIGTEAFF
-	TRBJ1-5	TRBV4-3	few	TGCGCCAGCAGCCAAGGGCACCGGGACAGCAATCAGCCCCAGCATTTT	CASSQGHRDSNQPQHF
-	TRBJ2-5	TRBV7-2	once	TGTGCCAGCAGCTTGTCAGGGACCGAGACCCAGTACTTC	CASSLSGTETQYF
TRBD1	TRBJ1-1	TRBV5-4	-	TGTGCCAGCAGCAGACCGGGACAGGGAGAAGCTTTCTTT	CASSRPGQGEAFF
-	TRBJ2-6	TRBV4-3	once	TGCGCCAGCAGCCAAGGTTCTATGGCGGCAGCTGGGGCCAACGTCCTGACTTTC	CASSQGSMAAAGANVLTF
TRBD1	TRBJ1-1	TRBV25-1	-	TGTGCCAGCAGTGACCTAACGGTGGGGACAGGGGACACTGAAGCTTTCTTT	CASSDLTVGTGDTEAFF
TRBD2	TRBJ2-5	TRBV19	few	TGTGCCAGTAGGGACGGGGGGGAGACCCAGTACTTC	CASRDGGETQYF
-	TRBJ2-7	TRBV18	-	TGTGCCAGCTCACCAACTGACAGGTCCTACGAGCAGTACTTC	CASSPTDRSYEQYF
-	TRBJ2-7	TRBV18	-	TGTGCCAGCTCACCGGGCAGGCAAGCCTACGAGCAGTACTTC	CASSPGRQAYEQYF
-	TRBJ1-4	TRBV2	-	TGTGCCAGCAGTGAACATCAGAATAATGAAAAACTGTTTTTT	CASSEHQNNEKLFF
-	TRBJ2-1	TRBV11-2	-	TGTGCCAGCAGTCCCTCGGCTAGCGTGTTCGATGAGCAGTTCTTC	CASSPSASVFDEQFF
-	TRBJ2-7	TRBV10-1	-	TGCGCCAGTCCCCCGGGCGGGTGGACTCTTCAGGCCTACGAGCAGTACTTC	CASPPGGWTLQAYEQYF
TRBD1	TRBJ2-7	TRBV5-1	-	TGCGCCAGAACAGGGGTTGACGAGCAGTACTTC	CARTGVDEQYF
-	TRBJ2-3	TRBV4-3	once	TGCGCCAGCAGTCGTCTAGGGGGGGCAGCAGATACGCAGTATTTT	CASSRLGGAADTQYF
TRBD2	TRBJ2-3	TRBV7-2	-	TGTGCCAGCAGCTTAAAGCGGGATCACACAGATACGCAGTATTTT	CASSLKRDHTDTQYF
-	TRBJ2-5	TRBV5-6	once	TGTGCCAGCAGCTCTAAAGAGACCCAGTACTTC	CASSSKETQYF
-	TRBJ1-5	TRBV5-1	-	TGCGCCAGCAGCTTGTGGGGACGCAATCAGCCCCAGCATTTT	CASSLWGRNQPQHF
TRBD1	TRBJ1-4	TRBV14	once	TGTGCCAGCAGCCAATATACCGGAGGAGGGGGCGGAAATGAAAAACTGTTTTTT	CASSQYTGGGGGNEKLFF